Listed below are T cell receptor beta chains from one sample, sequenced in a study of beta chain features in type 1 diabetes. Sequencing was performed with immunoSEQ multiplex PCR; in TCRdb, only in-frame clones are kept and a portion is missing. The sample carries more than 250,000 clones, about 15% recorded once. Sequencing used naive CD4+ T cells from blood. The receptors shown here come from a man aged 18 to 30 with type 1 diabetes. Each CDR3 is given with its conserved first and last residue. A D gene is named only where the DNA matches it firmly. Clone size is given for some rows only: seen once, a few or many times, or a class if the clone is expanded.

len: 14
d_gene: NA
v_gene: TRBV7-2
j_gene: TRBJ2-2
abundance: few
CDR3nt: TGTGCCAGCGGGGTCAGGGGTTTGACCGGGGAGCTGTTTTTT
CDR3aa: CASGVRGLTGELFF

len: 13
d_gene: NA
v_gene: TRBV27
j_gene: TRBJ1-2
abundance: NA
CDR3nt: TGTGCCAGCCAGTCTGCCGGGGGGGGTACTCACACCTTC
CDR3aa: CASQSAGGGTHTF

len: 13
d_gene: NA
v_gene: TRBV30
j_gene: TRBJ1-3
abundance: NA
CDR3nt: TGTGCCTGGACAGGTCAAATCGGAAACACCATATATTTT
CDR3aa: CAWTGQIGNTIYF

len: 14
d_gene: NA
v_gene: TRBV5-1
j_gene: TRBJ2-7
abundance: few
CDR3nt: TGCGCCAGCAGCTTGGTGCAGGGGGGTATCGAGCAGTACTTC
CDR3aa: CASSLVQGGIEQYF

len: 12
d_gene: NA
v_gene: TRBV10-3
j_gene: TRBJ2-1
abundance: NA
CDR3nt: TGTGCCATCCATGGGACAAACAATGAGCAGTTCTTC
CDR3aa: CAIHGTNNEQFF

len: 15
d_gene: NA
v_gene: TRBV28
j_gene: TRBJ2-3
abundance: few
CDR3nt: TGTGCCAGCAGATTGGGTGGAGGAAGCACAGATACGCAGTATTTT
CDR3aa: CASRLGGGSTDTQYF

len: 14
d_gene: NA
v_gene: TRBV10-2
j_gene: TRBJ1-5
abundance: NA
CDR3nt: TGCGCCAGCAGTGATGGTCAGGGGTGGCAGCCCCAGCATTTT
CDR3aa: CASSDGQGWQPQHF

len: 15
d_gene: NA
v_gene: TRBV19
j_gene: TRBJ1-5
abundance: NA
CDR3nt: TGTGCCAGTATCGCGTCCGGGTACCGCAATCAGCCCCAGCATTTT
CDR3aa: CASIASGYRNQPQHF

len: 14
d_gene: TRBD1
v_gene: TRBV9
j_gene: TRBJ2-7
abundance: few
CDR3nt: TGTGCCAGCAGCGTTCCGACAGGGACCTACGAGCAGTACTTC
CDR3aa: CASSVPTGTYEQYF

len: 15
d_gene: TRBD2
v_gene: TRBV7-2
j_gene: TRBJ2-4
abundance: few
CDR3nt: TGTGCCAGCAGCTTTAGCGGGATAGCCAAAAACATTCAGTACTTC
CDR3aa: CASSFSGIAKNIQYF

len: 12
d_gene: TRBD1
v_gene: TRBV30
j_gene: TRBJ2-7
abundance: few
CDR3nt: TGTGCCTGGAGGGACAGGGGGCCCGAGCAGTACTTC
CDR3aa: CAWRDRGPEQYF

len: 16
d_gene: TRBD1
v_gene: TRBV7-2
j_gene: TRBJ1-1
abundance: few
CDR3nt: TGTGCCAGCAGCTTGAACGGACAGGGAGTGAACACTGAAGCTTTCTTT
CDR3aa: CASSLNGQGVNTEAFF

len: 18
d_gene: NA
v_gene: TRBV7-9
j_gene: TRBJ2-3
abundance: NA
CDR3nt: TGTGCCAGCAGCCTAACCACCAGTTGGGGCTCTAGCACAGATACGCAGTATTTT
CDR3aa: CASSLTTSWGSSTDTQYF

len: 18
d_gene: TRBD1
v_gene: TRBV9
j_gene: TRBJ1-2
abundance: NA
CDR3nt: TGTGCCAGCAGCCCACAACCGTATACCGGGACAGGGGAATCGGGCTACACCTTC
CDR3aa: CASSPQPYTGTGESGYTF

len: 13
d_gene: NA
v_gene: TRBV6-4
j_gene: TRBJ2-1
abundance: few
CDR3nt: TGTGCCAGCAGTGATACCGGGGACACGAAGCAGTTCTTC
CDR3aa: CASSDTGDTKQFF

len: 16
d_gene: TRBD1
v_gene: TRBV18
j_gene: TRBJ2-1
abundance: few
CDR3nt: TGTGCCAGCTCACCACCGGGACAGGGGGCGAACAATGAGCAGTTCTTC
CDR3aa: CASSPPGQGANNEQFF

len: 16
d_gene: TRBD2
v_gene: TRBV5-4
j_gene: TRBJ2-1
abundance: few
CDR3nt: TGTGCCAGCAGCTTGGCGGCGGGGGTCGTTTACAATGAGCAGTTCTTC
CDR3aa: CASSLAAGVVYNEQFF

len: 14
d_gene: NA
v_gene: TRBV6-6
j_gene: TRBJ1-2
abundance: NA
CDR3nt: TGTGCCAGCAGGCCCCTTGGGGGCACGAATGGCTACACCTTC
CDR3aa: CASRPLGGTNGYTF

len: 15
d_gene: NA
v_gene: TRBV9
j_gene: TRBJ2-1
abundance: few
CDR3nt: TGTGCCAGCAGCGTAGGGGTGGCTAGCCGGAATGAGCAGTTCTTC
CDR3aa: CASSVGVASRNEQFF

len: 16
d_gene: NA
v_gene: TRBV18
j_gene: TRBJ2-7
abundance: NA
CDR3nt: TGTGCCAGCTCACCACGCACAGGCATTCGCGCTAGCGAGCAGTACTTC
CDR3aa: CASSPRTGIRASEQYF

len: 16
d_gene: TRBD1
v_gene: TRBV28
j_gene: TRBJ2-7
abundance: NA
CDR3nt: TGTGCCAGCGCATGGCCGACCGGGACAGTCTCCTACGAGCAGTACTTC
CDR3aa: CASAWPTGTVSYEQYF

len: 14
d_gene: TRBD1
v_gene: TRBV28
j_gene: TRBJ2-6
abundance: NA
CDR3nt: TGTGCCAGTCAGGGGGCATCGGGGGCCAACGTCCTGACTTTC
CDR3aa: CASQGASGANVLTF

len: 13
d_gene: NA
v_gene: TRBV13
j_gene: TRBJ2-7
abundance: NA
CDR3nt: TGTGCCAGCAGCTTCGGCAGGGCCTACGAGCAGTACTTC
CDR3aa: CASSFGRAYEQYF

len: 17
d_gene: NA
v_gene: TRBV10-2
j_gene: TRBJ2-3
abundance: NA
CDR3nt: TGCGCCAGCAGTGAGTGGGGTAGCGCTAGTGGCACAGATACGCAGTATTTT
CDR3aa: CASSEWGSASGTDTQYF

len: 14
d_gene: NA
v_gene: TRBV4-2
j_gene: TRBJ2-1
abundance: NA
CDR3nt: TGTGCCAGCAGCCAACCTAGCTCCTACAATGAGCAGTTCTTC
CDR3aa: CASSQPSSYNEQFF

len: 19
d_gene: TRBD1
v_gene: TRBV6-1
j_gene: TRBJ2-6
abundance: few
CDR3nt: TGTGCCAGCAGTGAAGCTTCAGGACAGGGGAGGTCTGGGGCCAACGTCCTGACTTTC
CDR3aa: CASSEASGQGRSGANVLTF

len: 16
d_gene: TRBD2
v_gene: TRBV4-2
j_gene: TRBJ2-3
abundance: few
CDR3nt: TGTGCCAGCAGCCTCCGACTAGCGGATTACACAGATACGCAGTATTTT
CDR3aa: CASSLRLADYTDTQYF

len: 13
d_gene: NA
v_gene: TRBV30
j_gene: TRBJ2-2
abundance: few
CDR3nt: TGTGCCTGGAGCAGGGGGAACACCGGGGAGCTGTTTTTT
CDR3aa: CAWSRGNTGELFF

len: 13
d_gene: NA
v_gene: TRBV28
j_gene: TRBJ2-7
abundance: few
CDR3nt: TGTGCCAGCAGAACAGGGAGCTCCTACGAGCAGTACTTC
CDR3aa: CASRTGSSYEQYF

len: 14
d_gene: NA
v_gene: TRBV12-2
j_gene: TRBJ2-7
abundance: few
CDR3nt: TGTGCAAGTCGGGGGGACAGGGACTCCTACGAGCAGTACTTC
CDR3aa: CASRGDRDSYEQYF

len: 16
d_gene: TRBD1
v_gene: TRBV6-5
j_gene: TRBJ2-1
abundance: NA
CDR3nt: TGTGCCAGCAGTTACTCCCCCCAGGGGGCTTACAATGAGCAGTTCTTC
CDR3aa: CASSYSPQGAYNEQFF

len: 14
d_gene: TRBD1
v_gene: TRBV5-1
j_gene: TRBJ1-2
abundance: few
CDR3nt: TGCGCCAGCAGCGTACAAACAGGGGCCGATGGCTACACCTTC
CDR3aa: CASSVQTGADGYTF

len: 15
d_gene: TRBD1
v_gene: TRBV19
j_gene: TRBJ1-2
abundance: NA
CDR3nt: TGTGCCAGTAGTCCATGGGGACAGGACAACTATGGCTACACCTTC
CDR3aa: CASSPWGQDNYGYTF

len: 15
d_gene: TRBD1
v_gene: TRBV11-3
j_gene: TRBJ2-2
abundance: few
CDR3nt: TGTGCCAGCCAAACGACAGGGTACGACACCGGGGAGCTGTTTTTT
CDR3aa: CASQTTGYDTGELFF

len: 10
d_gene: TRBD1
v_gene: TRBV30
j_gene: TRBJ1-5
abundance: NA
CDR3nt: TGTGCCTGTAACGCAGGGGGTTGGACCTTT
CDR3aa: CACNAGGWTF

len: 14
d_gene: TRBD2
v_gene: TRBV9
j_gene: TRBJ2-3
abundance: few
CDR3nt: TGTGCCAGCAGCCCGACTAGCGGGGGAGATACGCAGTATTTT
CDR3aa: CASSPTSGGDTQYF

len: 13
d_gene: NA
v_gene: TRBV28
j_gene: TRBJ2-1
abundance: few
CDR3nt: TGTGCCAGCAGTTTTATAATTGGCCCTGAGCAGTTCTTC
CDR3aa: CASSFIIGPEQFF

len: 13
d_gene: NA
v_gene: TRBV2
j_gene: TRBJ1-1
abundance: NA
CDR3nt: TGTGCCAGCAGGCCGGACAGGAACACTGAAGCTTTCTTT
CDR3aa: CASRPDRNTEAFF

len: 11
d_gene: TRBD1
v_gene: TRBV28
j_gene: TRBJ1-2
abundance: NA
CDR3nt: TGTGCCACGGGGACAGACAGTGGCTACACCTTC
CDR3aa: CATGTDSGYTF

len: 13
d_gene: NA
v_gene: TRBV29-1
j_gene: TRBJ1-5
abundance: NA
CDR3nt: TGCAGCGTTGTCACCAGGCCTAATCAGCCCCAGCATTTT
CDR3aa: CSVVTRPNQPQHF

len: 16
d_gene: NA
v_gene: TRBV18
j_gene: TRBJ1-4
abundance: NA
CDR3nt: TGTGCCAGCTCACCACAGGGAGCAAGTGGTAATGAAAAACTGTTTTTT
CDR3aa: CASSPQGASGNEKLFF

len: 15
d_gene: TRBD2
v_gene: TRBV7-2
j_gene: TRBJ2-1
abundance: NA
CDR3nt: TGTGCCAGCAGCTTAGCTAGCGGGAGAGGGGTTGAGCAGTTCTTC
CDR3aa: CASSLASGRGVEQFF

len: 15
d_gene: TRBD2
v_gene: TRBV29-1
j_gene: TRBJ2-3
abundance: few
CDR3nt: TGCAGCGTTGATCGGGCGGGAGGGGGCACAGATACGCAGTATTTT
CDR3aa: CSVDRAGGGTDTQYF

len: 19
d_gene: NA
v_gene: TRBV21-1
j_gene: TRBJ2-6
abundance: NA
CDR3nt: TGTGCCAGCAGCAAAACGGGACGGGACAGGGCTGCGGGGGCCAACGTCCTGACTTTC
CDR3aa: CASSKTGRDRAAGANVLTF

len: 12
d_gene: NA
v_gene: TRBV14
j_gene: TRBJ1-2
abundance: few
CDR3nt: TGTGCCAGCAGCCAACAGGGTTATGGCTACACCTTC
CDR3aa: CASSQQGYGYTF

len: 15
d_gene: NA
v_gene: TRBV2
j_gene: TRBJ1-5
abundance: few
CDR3nt: TGTGCCAGTGACACAGGTACTTATAGCAATCAGCCCCAGCATTTT
CDR3aa: CASDTGTYSNQPQHF

len: 11
d_gene: NA
v_gene: TRBV28
j_gene: TRBJ2-1
abundance: NA
CDR3nt: TGTGCCAGCAGTATTAACAATGAGCAGTTCTTC
CDR3aa: CASSINNEQFF

len: 14
d_gene: TRBD1
v_gene: TRBV5-1
j_gene: TRBJ2-5
abundance: NA
CDR3nt: TGCGCCAGCAGCTGGACAGGGCAAGGAGAGACCCAGTACTTC
CDR3aa: CASSWTGQGETQYF

len: 17
d_gene: TRBD1
v_gene: TRBV5-1
j_gene: TRBJ2-2
abundance: NA
CDR3nt: TGCGCCAGCAGCTTGGGACAGGGGGCGCGTGTCACCGGGGAGCTGTTTTTT
CDR3aa: CASSLGQGARVTGELFF

len: 16
d_gene: TRBD2
v_gene: TRBV18
j_gene: TRBJ2-3
abundance: few
CDR3nt: TGTGCCAGCTCACCACCGGGACTAGCGGGGCGGGATACGCAGTATTTT
CDR3aa: CASSPPGLAGRDTQYF

len: 14
d_gene: NA
v_gene: TRBV9
j_gene: TRBJ1-1
abundance: NA
CDR3nt: TGTGCCAGCAGCGTAGATATGGGGGGGGCTGAAGCTTTCTTT
CDR3aa: CASSVDMGGAEAFF

len: 15
d_gene: NA
v_gene: TRBV25-1
j_gene: TRBJ1-1
abundance: few
CDR3nt: TGTGCCAGCCATGCCTCGGGTCAGTTAAACACTGAAGCTTTCTTT
CDR3aa: CASHASGQLNTEAFF

len: 16
d_gene: TRBD1
v_gene: TRBV4-1
j_gene: TRBJ1-1
abundance: few
CDR3nt: TGCGCCAGCAGCCAAGTAGACAGGGGTTCGTACACTGAAGCTTTCTTT
CDR3aa: CASSQVDRGSYTEAFF